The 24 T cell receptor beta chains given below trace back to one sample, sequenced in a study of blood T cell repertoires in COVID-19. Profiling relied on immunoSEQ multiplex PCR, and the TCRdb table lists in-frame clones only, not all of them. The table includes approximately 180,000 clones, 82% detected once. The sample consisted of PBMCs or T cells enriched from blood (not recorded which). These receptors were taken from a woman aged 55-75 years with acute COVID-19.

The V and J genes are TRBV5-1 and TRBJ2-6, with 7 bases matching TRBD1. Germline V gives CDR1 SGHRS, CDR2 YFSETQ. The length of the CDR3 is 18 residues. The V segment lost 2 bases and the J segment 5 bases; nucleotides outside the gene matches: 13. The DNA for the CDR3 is TGCGCCAGCAGCTTCCAGACAGGGAGTAATTTGAGGGCCAACGTCCTGACTTTC. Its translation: CASSFQTGSNLRANVLTF.

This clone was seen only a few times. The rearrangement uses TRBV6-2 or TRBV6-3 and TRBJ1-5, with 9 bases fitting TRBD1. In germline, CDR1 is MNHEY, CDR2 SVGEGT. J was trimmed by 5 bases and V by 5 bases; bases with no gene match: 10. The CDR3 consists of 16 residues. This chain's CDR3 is CASSPLRDRADQPQHF. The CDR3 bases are TGTGCCAGCAGTCCACTGCGGGACAGGGCAGATCAGCCCCAGCATTTT.

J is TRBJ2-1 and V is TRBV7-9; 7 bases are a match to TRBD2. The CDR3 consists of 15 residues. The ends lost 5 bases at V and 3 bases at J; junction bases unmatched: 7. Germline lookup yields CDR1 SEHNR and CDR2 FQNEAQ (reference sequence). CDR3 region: CASSTLAERYNEQFF. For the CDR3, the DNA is TGTGCCAGCAGCACCCTAGCGGAGCGCTACAATGAGCAGTTCTTC. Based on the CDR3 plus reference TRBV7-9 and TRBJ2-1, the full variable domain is DTGVSQNPRHKITKRGQNVTFRCDPISEHNRLYWYRQTLGQGPEFLTYFQNEAQLEKSRLLSDRFSAERPKGSFSTLEIQRTEQGDSAMYLCASSTLAERYNEQFFGPGTRLTVL.

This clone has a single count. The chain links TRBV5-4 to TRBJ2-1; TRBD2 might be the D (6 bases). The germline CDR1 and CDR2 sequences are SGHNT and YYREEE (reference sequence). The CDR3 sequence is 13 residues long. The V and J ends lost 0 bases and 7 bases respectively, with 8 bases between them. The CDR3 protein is CASSLVRGNEQFF. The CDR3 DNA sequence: TGTGCCAGCAGCTTGGTCCGGGGGAATGAGCAGTTCTTC.

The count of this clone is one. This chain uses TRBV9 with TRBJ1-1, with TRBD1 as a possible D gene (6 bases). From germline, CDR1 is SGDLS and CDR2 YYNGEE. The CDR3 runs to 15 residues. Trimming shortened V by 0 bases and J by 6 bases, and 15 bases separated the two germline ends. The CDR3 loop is CASSVGGRGSAEAFF. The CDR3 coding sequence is TGTGCCAGCAGCGTAGGGGGCAGGGGATCGGCTGAAGCTTTCTTT.

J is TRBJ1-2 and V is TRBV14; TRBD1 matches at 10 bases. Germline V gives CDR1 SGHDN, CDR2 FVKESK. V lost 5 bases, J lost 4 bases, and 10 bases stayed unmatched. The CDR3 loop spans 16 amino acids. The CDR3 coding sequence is TGTGCCAGCAGCTATGGTTCCGGGACAGGGGTCTATGGCTACACCTTC. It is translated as CASSYGSGTGVYGYTF.

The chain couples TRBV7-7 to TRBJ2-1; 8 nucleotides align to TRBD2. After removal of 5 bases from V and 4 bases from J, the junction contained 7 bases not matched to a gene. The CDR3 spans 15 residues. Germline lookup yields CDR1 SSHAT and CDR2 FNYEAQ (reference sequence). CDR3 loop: CASSAQLAAYNEQFF. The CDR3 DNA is TGTGCCAGCAGCGCTCAACTAGCGGCGTACAATGAGCAGTTCTTC.

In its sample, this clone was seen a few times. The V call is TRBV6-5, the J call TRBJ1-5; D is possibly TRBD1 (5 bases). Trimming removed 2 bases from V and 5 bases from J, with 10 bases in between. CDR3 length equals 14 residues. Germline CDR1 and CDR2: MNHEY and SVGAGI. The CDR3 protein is CASSYAAGYQPQHF. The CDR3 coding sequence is TGTGCCAGCAGTTACGCGGCAGGGTATCAGCCCCAGCATTTT.

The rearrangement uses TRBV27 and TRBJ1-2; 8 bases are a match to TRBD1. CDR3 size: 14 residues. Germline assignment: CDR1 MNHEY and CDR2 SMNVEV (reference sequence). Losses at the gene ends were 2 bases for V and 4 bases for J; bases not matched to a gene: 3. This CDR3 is CASSLQGASYGYTF. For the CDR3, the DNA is TGTGCCAGCAGTTTACAGGGGGCCTCCTATGGCTACACCTTC.

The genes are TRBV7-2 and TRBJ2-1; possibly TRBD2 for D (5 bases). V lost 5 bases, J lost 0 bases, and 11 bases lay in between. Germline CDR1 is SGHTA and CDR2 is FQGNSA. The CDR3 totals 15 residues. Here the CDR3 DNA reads TGTGCCAGCAGCCTAGGGAGACCCTCCTACAATGAGCAGTTCTTC. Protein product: CASSLGRPSYNEQFF.

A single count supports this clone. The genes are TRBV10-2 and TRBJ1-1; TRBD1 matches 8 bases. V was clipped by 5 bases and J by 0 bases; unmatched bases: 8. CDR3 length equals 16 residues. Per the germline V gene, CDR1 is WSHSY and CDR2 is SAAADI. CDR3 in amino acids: CASSRGQDRVNTEAFF. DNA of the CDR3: TGCGCCAGCAGTCGCGGCCAGGACAGGGTGAACACTGAAGCTTTCTTT.

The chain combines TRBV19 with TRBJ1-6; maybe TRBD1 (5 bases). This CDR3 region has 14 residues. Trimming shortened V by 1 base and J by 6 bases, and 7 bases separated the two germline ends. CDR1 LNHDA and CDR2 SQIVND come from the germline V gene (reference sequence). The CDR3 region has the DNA TGTGCCAGTAGTATAGTTAGGGGTAATTCACCCCTCCACTTT. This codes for CASSIVRGNSPLHF.

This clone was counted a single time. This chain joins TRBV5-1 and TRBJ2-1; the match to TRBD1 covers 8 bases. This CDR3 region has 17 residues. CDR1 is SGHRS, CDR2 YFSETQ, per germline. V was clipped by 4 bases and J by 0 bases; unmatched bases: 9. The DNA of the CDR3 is TGCGCCAGCAGCGTAGCGCCAGGGGGCGGCTCCTACAATGAGCAGTTCTTC. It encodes CASSVAPGGGSYNEQFF.

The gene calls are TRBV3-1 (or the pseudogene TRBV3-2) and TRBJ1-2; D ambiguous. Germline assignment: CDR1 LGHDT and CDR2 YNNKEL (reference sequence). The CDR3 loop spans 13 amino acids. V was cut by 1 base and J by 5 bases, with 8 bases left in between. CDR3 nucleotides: TGTGCCAGCAGCCAAGTAACGGAGTATGGCTACACCTTC. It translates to CASSQVTEYGYTF.

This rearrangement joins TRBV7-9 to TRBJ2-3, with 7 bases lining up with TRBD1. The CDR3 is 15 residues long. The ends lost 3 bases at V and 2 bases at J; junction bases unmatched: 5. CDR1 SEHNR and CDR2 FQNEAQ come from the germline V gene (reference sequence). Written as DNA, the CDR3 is TGTGCCAGCAGCTTCCGGGACAGATACACAGATACGCAGTATTTT. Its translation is CASSFRDRYTDTQYF.

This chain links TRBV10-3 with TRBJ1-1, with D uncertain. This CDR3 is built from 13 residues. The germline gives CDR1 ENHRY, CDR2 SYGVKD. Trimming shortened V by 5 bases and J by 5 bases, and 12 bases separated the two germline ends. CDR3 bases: TGTGCCATCAGTTCCCTCGCGGAAACTGAAGCTTTCTTT. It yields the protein CAISSLAETEAFF.

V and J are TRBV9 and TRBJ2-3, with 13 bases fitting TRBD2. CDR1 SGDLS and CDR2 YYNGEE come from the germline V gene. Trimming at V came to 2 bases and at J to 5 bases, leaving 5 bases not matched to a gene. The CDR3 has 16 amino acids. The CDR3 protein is CASSVGLAGAGDTQYF. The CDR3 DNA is TGTGCCAGCAGCGTTGGACTAGCGGGAGCTGGAGATACGCAGTATTTT.

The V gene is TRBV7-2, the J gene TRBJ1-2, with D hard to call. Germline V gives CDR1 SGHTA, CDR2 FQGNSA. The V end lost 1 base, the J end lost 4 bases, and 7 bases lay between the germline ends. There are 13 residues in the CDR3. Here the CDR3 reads CASSLDSIYGYTF. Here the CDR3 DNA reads TGTGCCAGCAGCTTAGACAGCATCTATGGCTACACCTTC.

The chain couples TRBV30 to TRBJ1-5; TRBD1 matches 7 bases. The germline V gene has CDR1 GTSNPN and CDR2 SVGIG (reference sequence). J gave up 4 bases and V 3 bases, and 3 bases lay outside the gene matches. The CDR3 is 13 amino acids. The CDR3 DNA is TGTGCCTGGAGCAGGGGGAGGAATCAGCCCCAGCATTTT. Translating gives CAWSRGRNQPQHF.

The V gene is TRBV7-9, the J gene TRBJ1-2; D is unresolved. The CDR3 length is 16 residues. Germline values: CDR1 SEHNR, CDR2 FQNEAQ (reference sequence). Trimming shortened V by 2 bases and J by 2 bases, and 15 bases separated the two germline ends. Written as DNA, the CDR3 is TGTGCCAGCAGCTTAAGCCGGGAGCAGTTAAACTATGGCTACACCTTC. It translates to CASSLSREQLNYGYTF. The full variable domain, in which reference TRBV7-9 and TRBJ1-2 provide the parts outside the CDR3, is DTGVSQNPRHKITKRGQNVTFRCDPISEHNRLYWYRQTLGQGPEFLTYFQNEAQLEKSRLLSDRFSAERPKGSFSTLEIQRTEQGDSAMYLCASSLSREQLNYGYTFGSGTRLTVV.

This chain's CDR3 is CATRDRGHSNQPQHF. DNA for the CDR3: TGTGCCACCAGAGACAGGGGGCATAGCAATCAGCCCCAGCATTTT. This rearrangement joins TRBV28 to TRBJ1-5, with TRBD1 matching 10 bases. Unmatched junction bases numbered 6, after V lost 10 bases and J lost 0 bases. CDR1 is MDHEN and CDR2 is SYDVKM in the germline V gene. The CDR3 length is 15 residues.

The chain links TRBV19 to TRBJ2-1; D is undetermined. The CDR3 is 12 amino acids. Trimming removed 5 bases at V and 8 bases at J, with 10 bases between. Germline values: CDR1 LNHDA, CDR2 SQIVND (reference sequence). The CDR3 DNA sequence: TGTGCCAGTAGTCGAGATTCATATGAGCAGTTCTTC. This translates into CASSRDSYEQFF.

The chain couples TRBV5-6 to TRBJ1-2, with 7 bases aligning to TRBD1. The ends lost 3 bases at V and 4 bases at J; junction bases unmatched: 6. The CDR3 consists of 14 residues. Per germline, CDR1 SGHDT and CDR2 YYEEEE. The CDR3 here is CASSSVDRSYGYTF. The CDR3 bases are TGTGCCAGCAGCTCGGTGGACAGGTCCTATGGCTACACCTTC. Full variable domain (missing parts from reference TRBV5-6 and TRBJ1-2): DAGVTQSPTHLIKTRGQQVTLRCSPKSGHDTVSWYQQALGQGPQFIFQYYEEEERQRGNFPDRFSGHQFPNYSSELNVNALLLGDSALYLCASSSVDRSYGYTFGSGTRLTVV.

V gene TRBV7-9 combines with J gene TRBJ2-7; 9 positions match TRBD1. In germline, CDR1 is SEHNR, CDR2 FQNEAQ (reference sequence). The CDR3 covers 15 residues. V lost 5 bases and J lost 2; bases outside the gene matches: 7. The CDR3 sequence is CASSPDRGAPYEQYV. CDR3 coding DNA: TGTGCCAGCAGCCCGGACAGGGGTGCCCCCTACGAGCAGTACGTC.